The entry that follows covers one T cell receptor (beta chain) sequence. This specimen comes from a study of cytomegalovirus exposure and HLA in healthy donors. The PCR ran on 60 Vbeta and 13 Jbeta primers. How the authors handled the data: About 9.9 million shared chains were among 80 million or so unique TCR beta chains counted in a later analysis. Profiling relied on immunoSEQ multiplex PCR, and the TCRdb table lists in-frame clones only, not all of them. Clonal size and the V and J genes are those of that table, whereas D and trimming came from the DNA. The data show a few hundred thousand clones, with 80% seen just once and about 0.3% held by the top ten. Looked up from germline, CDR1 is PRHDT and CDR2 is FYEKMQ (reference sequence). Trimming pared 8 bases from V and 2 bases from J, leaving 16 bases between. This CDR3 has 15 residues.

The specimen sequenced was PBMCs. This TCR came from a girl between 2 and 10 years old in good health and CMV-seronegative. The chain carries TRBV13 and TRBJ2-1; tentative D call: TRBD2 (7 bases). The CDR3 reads CASPGGGGPYNEQFF. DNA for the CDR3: TGTGCCAGCCCGGGCGGGGGCGGCCCCTACAATGAGCAGTTCTTC.